The 30 T cell receptor beta chains listed next were all sequenced from one sample in a study of cytomegalovirus exposure and HLA in healthy donors. The repertoire was sequenced with immunoSEQ multiplex PCR; TCRdb's copy has only in-frame clones and lacks some. The sample yields over 150,000 clones, 65% to 90% seen once. What was sequenced was PBMCs. Source of these receptors: a woman between 18 and 30 years old in good health and CMV-seronegative.

This clone was seen only once. This chain uses TRBV7-8 with TRBJ1-2; 9 bases are shared with TRBD1. The CDR3 loop spans 13 amino acids. Per the germline V gene, CDR1 is SGHVS and CDR2 is FQNEAQ. V gave up 11 bases and J gave up 8 bases; unmatched junction bases: 12. The CDR3 region has the DNA TGTGCCGGCGGTCCACGGGACAGGGAAGGCTACACCTTC. Translation gives CAGGPRDREGYTF.

This chain links TRBV10-3 with TRBJ2-3; perhaps TRBD1 as D (5 bases). The V end lost 5 bases, the J end lost 1 base, and 7 bases lay between the germline ends. The germline gives CDR1 ENHRY, CDR2 SYGVKD. This CDR3 has 13 amino acids. The CDR3 is CAISTGGTDTQYF. The CDR3 nucleotides are TGTGCCATCAGTACAGGCGGCACAGATACGCAGTATTTT.

The gene calls are TRBV14 and TRBJ2-1, with a tentative D call TRBD2 (6 bases). The CDR3 runs to 16 residues. V shed 4 bases and J shed 6 bases, with 19 bases lying between them. Germline CDR1 reads SGHDN; CDR2 reads FVKESK. CDR3 region: CASSPPGLLSSNEQFF. The CDR3 DNA reads as TGTGCCAGCAGCCCACCGGGACTCCTTAGTAGCAATGAGCAGTTCTTC. The variable domain in full, completed from reference TRBV14 and TRBJ2-1, reads EAGVTQFPSHSVIEKGQTVTLRCDPISGHDNLYWYRRVMGKEIKFLLHFVKESKQDESGMPNNRFLAERTGGTYSTLKVQPAELEDSGVYFCASSPPGLLSSNEQFFGPGTRLTVL.

The genes are TRBV2 and TRBJ2-1, with 10 bases that match TRBD1. This CDR3 region has 15 residues. J lost 7 bases, V lost 7 bases, and 10 bases had no gene match. The V gene's germline CDR1 is SNHLY and CDR2 FYNNEI. CDR3 DNA: TGTGCCAGCAAGGGGGGGACAGGGGAGAGGAATGAGCAGTTCTTC. It yields the protein CASKGGTGERNEQFF. Combining the CDR3 with reference TRBV2 and TRBJ2-1 gives the whole variable domain EPEVTQTPSHQVTQMGQEVILRCVPISNHLYFYWYRQILGQKVEFLVSFYNNEISEKSEIFDDQFSVERPDGSNFTLKIRSTKLEDSAMYFCASKGGTGERNEQFFGPGTRLTVL.

There are a few counts of this clone. V gene TRBV7-9 combines with J gene TRBJ1-6; D remains ambiguous. The germline CDR1 and CDR2 sequences are SEHNR and FQNEAQ (reference sequence). This CDR3 contains 13 residues. The V and J ends lost 5 bases and 8 bases respectively, with 10 bases between them. For the CDR3, the DNA is TGTGCCAGCAGCCGCCTGCTAGATTCACCCCTCCACTTT. This translates into CASSRLLDSPLHF.

The rearrangement joins TRBV5-1 to TRBJ1-1; unclear D gene. V gave up 4 bases and J gave up 2 bases, with 12 bases separating them. The CDR3 has 14 residues. Germline V gives CDR1 SGHRS, CDR2 YFSETQ. The CDR3 DNA reads TGCGCCAGCAGCCCAACCAGTGCTAACACTGAAGCTTTCTTT. Translation gives CASSPTSANTEAFF.

V usage is TRBV29-1 and J usage is TRBJ2-7; TRBD2 agrees at 10 bases. V was pared by 3 bases and J by 2 bases, with 7 bases of the junction left unmatched. Germline V gives CDR1 SQVTM, CDR2 ANQGSEA. This CDR3 spans 15 amino acids. CDR3 coding DNA: TGCAGCGTTGACAACGGAGCGGGAGGGACCTACGAGCAGTACTTC. Its translation: CSVDNGAGGTYEQYF.

J is TRBJ2-1 and V is TRBV4-3, with 9 bases lining up with TRBD1. The germline CDR1 and CDR2 sequences are LGHNA and YSLEER. The CDR3 totals 16 residues. The V segment lost 4 bases and the J segment 4 bases; nucleotides outside the gene matches: 8. DNA for the CDR3: TGCGCCAGCAGCCTCTGGACAGGGGTGAGTTACAATGAGCAGTTCTTC. It specifies CASSLWTGVSYNEQFF.

V and J are TRBV13 and TRBJ1-1, with TRBD1 matching 8 bases. In germline, CDR1 is PRHDT, CDR2 FYEKMQ (reference sequence). This CDR3 comprises 14 residues. J was trimmed by 6 bases and V by 5 bases; bases with no gene match: 8. CDR3 coding DNA: TGTGCCAGCAGCCCTGGGACAGGATGGGCTGAAGCTTTCTTT. This sequence encodes CASSPGTGWAEAFF.

The rearrangement joins TRBV29-1 to TRBJ1-3; TRBD1 matches 9 bases. The CDR3 runs to 15 residues. Unmatched junction bases numbered 10, after V lost 5 bases and J lost 5 bases. Germline CDR1 SQVTM, CDR2 ANQGSEA. The chain's CDR3 is CSVPDFYRGRNTIYF. The CDR3 DNA is TGCAGCGTTCCCGACTTCTACAGGGGGCGAAACACCATATATTTT.

Points on this clone: One end of the junction does not line up with germline, which may come from a read error. The V gene is TRBV29-1, the J gene TRBJ1-1, with TRBD1 as a possible D gene (5 bases). Germline values: CDR1 SQVTM, CDR2 ANQGSEA. This CDR3 is 10 amino acids long. CDR3 protein: CSVEDGGAFF. CDR3 in DNA: TGCAGCGTGGAAGACGGGGGGGCTTTCTTT.

The chain couples TRBV7-2 to TRBJ1-3; D unresolved. The V end lost 5 bases, the J end lost 4 bases, and 15 bases lay between the germline ends. CDR1 SGHTA and CDR2 FQGNSA come from the germline V gene. The CDR3 length is 15 residues. In nucleotides, the CDR3 is TGTGCCAGCAGCCCACTGCCCCGGGGAGGAAACACCATATATTTT. Protein product: CASSPLPRGGNTIYF.

J is TRBJ2-1 and V is TRBV4-2; D remains ambiguous. Germline V CDR1 and CDR2: LGHNA, YNFKEQ. The CDR3 totals 13 residues. The V end lost 2 bases, the J end lost 7 bases, and 9 bases lay between the germline ends. The chain's CDR3 is CASSQITGNEQFF. The CDR3 DNA follows: TGTGCCAGCAGCCAAATAACCGGGAATGAGCAGTTCTTC.

The rearrangement uses TRBV6-1 and TRBJ1-1; D is undetermined. Per the germline V gene, CDR1 is MNHNS and CDR2 is SASEGT. V was clipped by 6 bases and J by 2 bases, with 19 bases between them. The CDR3 has 16 residues. CDR3 DNA: TGTGCCAGCAGCGAACAAGCGGCTCGTGTAAACACTGAAGCTTTCTTT. Protein sequence: CASSEQAARVNTEAFF.

In this sample, this clone turned up a few times. The rearrangement links TRBV7-3 to TRBJ1-6; D is uncertain. This CDR3 comprises 14 residues. Germline CDR1 reads SGHTA; CDR2 reads FQGTGA. The V gene lost 4 bases and the J gene lost 8 bases, with 12 bases spanning the gap. In DNA form, the CDR3 reads TGTGCCAGCAGCTCAAAAGGAGTGGATTCACCCCTCCACTTT. It translates to CASSSKGVDSPLHF. Full variable domain (remainder filled in from reference TRBV7-3 and TRBJ1-6): GAGVSQTPSNKVTEKGKYVELRCDPISGHTALYWYRQSLGQGPEFLIYFQGTGAADDSGLPNDRFFAVRPEGSVSTLKIQRTERGDSAVYLCASSSKGVDSPLHFGNGTRLTVT.

The chain links TRBV6-1 to TRBJ1-2; D is perhaps TRBD1 (5 bases). V shed 1 base and J shed 5 bases, with 11 bases lying between them. The CDR3 has 14 amino acids. CDR1 is MNHNS and CDR2 is SASEGT in the germline V gene. CDR3 DNA sequence: TGTGCCAGCAGTGAAGGGACAAGAGCATATGGCTACACCTTC. It codes for CASSEGTRAYGYTF.

Comments on this clone: Other DNA sequences in the sample encode the same CDR3. This chain connects TRBV5-8 to TRBJ2-7, with D unresolved. Per germline, CDR1 SGHTS and CDR2 YDEGEE. CDR3 size: 13 residues. V shed 0 bases and J shed 2 bases, with 6 bases lying between them. The CDR3 sequence: CASSLDRAYEQYF. CDR3 bases: TGTGCCAGCAGCTTGGACAGAGCCTACGAGCAGTACTTC. The full variable domain, completed using reference TRBV5-8 and TRBJ2-7, is EAGVTQSPTHLIKTRGQQATLRCSPISGHTSVYWYQQALGLGLQFLLWYDEGEERNRGNFPPRFSGRQFPNYSSELNVNALELEDSALYLCASSLDRAYEQYFGPGTRLTVT.

In this sample, this clone turned up once. The chain couples TRBV2 to TRBJ2-3; 14 bases match TRBD2. Germline V gene sequence: CDR1 SNHLY, CDR2 FYNNEI. The CDR3 spans 17 residues. V shed 6 bases, J shed 6 bases, and the junction held 11 bases outside the gene matches. This chain's CDR3 is CASRGLAGVEGRDTQYF. The CDR3 coding sequence is TGTGCCAGCAGGGGACTAGCGGGGGTTGAAGGGCGGGATACGCAGTATTTT.

The CDR3 DNA reads as TGTGCCAGCAGCTTGTCGGGGGGGAACACTGAAGCTTTCTTT. As protein: CASSLSGGNTEAFF. The chain couples TRBV7-6 to TRBJ1-1, with D tentatively TRBD1 (5 bases). The CDR3 spans 14 residues. The V gene lost 3 bases and the J gene lost 1 base, with 9 bases spanning the gap. From germline, CDR1 is SGHVS and CDR2 FNYEAQ.

The V call is TRBV4-3, the J call TRBJ2-1; 7 bases map to TRBD2. Looked up from germline, CDR1 is LGHNA and CDR2 is YSLEER. The CDR3 extends over 15 amino acids. Germline trimming cut 5 bases from V and 4 bases from J; bases unmatched to any gene: 8. The CDR3 DNA sequence: TGCGCCAGCAGCAGGCAGACGGGAGGTTACAATGAGCAGTTCTTC. This translates into CASSRQTGGYNEQFF.

Only one count was recorded for this clone. The chain recombines TRBV6-5 with TRBJ1-1, with D tentatively TRBD1 (6 bases). Trimming removed 2 bases at V and 1 base at J, with 14 bases between. This CDR3 has 16 amino acids. Germline CDR1 reads MNHEY; CDR2 reads SVGAGI. The chain's CDR3 is CASSYLPRGGNTEAFF. Written as DNA, the CDR3 is TGTGCCAGCAGTTACCTCCCCAGGGGCGGGAACACTGAAGCTTTCTTT.

The chain links TRBV9 to TRBJ1-1; D unclear. The CDR3 extends over 14 amino acids. Looked up from germline, CDR1 is SGDLS and CDR2 is YYNGEE. V was trimmed by 0 bases and J by 4 bases, leaving 10 bases between them. As DNA, the CDR3 is TGTGCCAGCAGCGTAGGCGGGGTCAGCACTGAAGCTTTCTTT. As protein: CASSVGGVSTEAFF.

The chain has TRBV4-1 and TRBJ2-7; 7 bases are a match to TRBD2. Germline V gene data show CDR1 as MGHRA and CDR2 as YSYEKL. Losses at the gene ends were 6 bases for V and 5 bases for J; bases not matched to a gene: 13. This CDR3 is 15 amino acids long. The CDR3 protein is CASSHKGLEANEQYF. DNA for the CDR3: TGCGCCAGCAGTCATAAAGGACTAGAGGCCAACGAGCAGTACTTC.

This clone appeared a few times. The chain links TRBV10-3 to TRBJ2-7; possible D gene TRBD2, 5 bases. CDR1 ENHRY and CDR2 SYGVKD come from the germline V gene. The CDR3 spans 14 residues. V shed 7 bases and J shed 4 bases, with 17 bases lying between them. The DNA for the CDR3 is TGTGCCATCATTGATCAGGCGCGCGGGTACGAGCAGTACTTC. Translated: CAIIDQARGYEQYF.

This chain joins TRBV5-4 and TRBJ1-2, with a tentative D call TRBD1 (6 bases). The V gene lost 4 bases and the J gene lost 8 bases, with 18 bases spanning the gap. The CDR3 totals 14 residues. Germline CDR1 and CDR2: SGHNT and YYREEE (reference sequence). The CDR3 DNA reads TGTGCCAGCAGCCCCCTACAGGGTATAGGAGGCTACACCTTC. This gives the protein CASSPLQGIGGYTF.

The table lists this clone with a count of one. The chain recombines TRBV9 with TRBJ2-1; no firm D call. Trimming took off 4 bases at V and 5 bases at J, with 10 bases between the two ends. Germline values: CDR1 SGDLS, CDR2 YYNGEE. The CDR3 is 13 amino acids. The CDR3 sequence is CASSTGADNEQFF. The CDR3 DNA follows: TGTGCCAGCAGCACCGGAGCAGACAATGAGCAGTTCTTC.

CDR3 in DNA: TGTGCCAGCAGCCCGCGGGACAGTTTGGGGAACACCTTC. Translation gives CASSPRDSLGNTF. The V call is TRBV5-5, the J call TRBJ1-2, with 7 bases identical to TRBD1. After removal of 4 bases from V and 12 bases from J, the junction contained 12 bases not matched to a gene. This CDR3 is built from 13 residues. Germline loops: CDR1 SGHKS, CDR2 YYEKEE (reference sequence). The full variable domain, completed using reference TRBV5-5 and TRBJ1-2, is DAGVTQSPTHLIKTRGQQVTLRCSPISGHKSVSWYQQVLGQGPQFIFQYYEKEERGRGNFPDRFSARQFPNYSSELNVNALLLGDSALYLCASSPRDSLGNTFGSGTRLTVV.

This clone has just one count. This rearrangement joins TRBV9 to TRBJ1-5, with 8 bases matching TRBD1. Germline lookup yields CDR1 SGDLS and CDR2 YYNGEE. This CDR3 is 15 amino acids long. After removal of 0 bases from V and 5 bases from J, the junction contained 4 bases not matched to a gene. For the CDR3, the DNA is TGTGCCAGCAGCGTAGGGGACAGGATCCATCAGCCCCAGCATTTT. This gives the protein CASSVGDRIHQPQHF. The whole variable domain, remainder taken from reference TRBV9 and TRBJ1-5, is DSGVTQTPKHLITATGQRVTLRCSPRSGDLSVYWYQQSLDQGLQFLIQYYNGEERAKGNILERFSAQQFPDLHSELNLSSLELGDSALYFCASSVGDRIHQPQHFGDGTRLSIL.

The CDR3 reads CASSRLQGASTGELFF. CDR3 DNA: TGTGCCAGCAGTAGACTACAGGGGGCGAGCACCGGGGAGCTGTTTTTT. V is TRBV28 and J is TRBJ2-2; 9 bases line up with TRBD1. The CDR3 sequence is 16 residues long. Germline CDR1 and CDR2: MDHEN and SYDVKM. Unmatched junction bases numbered 8, after V lost 5 bases and J lost 4 bases. Complete variable domain (other parts from reference TRBV28 and TRBJ2-2): DVKVTQSSRYLVKRTGEKVFLECVQDMDHENMFWYRQDPGLGLRLIYFSYDVKMKEKGDIPEGYSVSREKKERFSLILESASTNQTSMYLCASSRLQGASTGELFFGEGSRLTVL.

This chain connects TRBV7-8 to TRBJ1-2, with a weak D call TRBD1 (6 bases). Per the germline V gene, CDR1 is SGHVS and CDR2 is FQNEAQ. V lost 1 base and J 6 bases, leaving 24 bases between the germline ends. This CDR3 has 18 amino acids. In DNA form, the CDR3 reads TGTGCCAGCAGCTTAGGGGGTTGGCGACACCTCAAGGGGGATGGCTACACCTTC. This encodes CASSLGGWRHLKGDGYTF.